This TCR beta chain appears in the sequencing data of a study of cytomegalovirus exposure and HLA in healthy donors. Study-wide background: The use of the same platform for the approximately 130 validation repertoires and the roughly 700 first-cohort repertoires was reported by a later analysis. General observations from the study: Some TCR beta chains (more than 150 of them) were listed as cytomegalovirus-associated. The dataset shows that most TCR sequences were rare, while some public TCRs occurred in many donors.

V was clipped by 1 base and J by 2 bases; unmatched bases: 3. Germline loops: CDR1 MNHNS, CDR2 SASEGT. CDR3 length: 15 amino acids. TCRdb's copy holds only in-frame clones and misses some; the assay was immunoSEQ multiplex PCR. The sample has 120,000 to 150,000 clones, roughly 87% seen once. In this sample, this clone turned up once. Its antigen is unknown. The chain carries TRBV6-1 and TRBJ2-7, with 9 bases lining up with TRBD2. This sequence was found in a man in his late teens or twenties in good health and CMV-seropositive. Sequenced sample: PBMCs. In DNA, the CDR3 is TGTGCCAGCAGTGAAGGGCGGGGGGGCACCTACGAGCAGTACTTC. Protein: CASSEGRGGTYEQYF.